Each of the 6 T cell receptor beta chains below was sequenced from the same sample in a study of blood T cell repertoires in COVID-19. Some clones are missing from TCRdb's copy, which holds only in-frame ones; the method was immunoSEQ multiplex PCR. Of approximately 260,000 clones in the sample, about four fifths were seen once. Sequenced: peripheral blood. Source of these receptors: an elderly woman with acute or convalescent COVID-19.

This clone was counted a few times. The J gene is TRBJ2-3, the V gene TRBV27, with no clear D. Germline values: CDR1 MNHEY, CDR2 SMNVEV (reference sequence). Trimming removed 4 bases from V and 0 bases from J, with 5 bases in between. The CDR3 has 13 residues. The chain's CDR3 is CASSSVSTDTQYF. The CDR3 coding sequence is TGTGCCAGCAGTTCGGTCAGCACAGATACGCAGTATTTT.

The V and J genes are TRBV9 and TRBJ2-1; weak D call: TRBD1 (5 bases). CDR1 is SGDLS, CDR2 YYNGEE, per germline. V was pared by 0 bases and J by 9 bases, with 10 bases between. CDR3 length: 13 amino acids. The CDR3 region has the DNA TGTGCCAGCAGCGTAGCTCAGGGTGGTGAGCAGTTCTTC. Translation gives CASSVAQGGEQFF. Complete variable domain (other parts from reference TRBV9 and TRBJ2-1): DSGVTQTPKHLITATGQRVTLRCSPRSGDLSVYWYQQSLDQGLQFLIQYYNGEERAKGNILERFSAQQFPDLHSELNLSSLELGDSALYFCASSVAQGGEQFFGPGTRLTVL.

This clone was recorded a few times. V usage is TRBV6-5 and J usage is TRBJ2-1, with 7 bases aligning to TRBD2. The ends lost 6 bases at V and 5 bases at J; junction bases unmatched: 7. This CDR3 comprises 14 residues. Germline V CDR1 and CDR2: MNHEY, SVGAGI. The CDR3 loop reads CASRSGGKNNEQFF. The CDR3 DNA reads TGTGCCAGCAGGTCCGGGGGGAAAAACAATGAGCAGTTCTTC.

This chain uses TRBV28 with TRBJ2-6, with TRBD1 identical over 7 bases. Germline lookup yields CDR1 MDHEN and CDR2 SYDVKM. CDR3 size: 16 residues. J lost 2 bases, V lost 7 bases, and 8 bases had no gene match. CDR3 protein: CASTPPGGTGANVLTF. The CDR3 DNA reads as TGTGCCAGCACCCCCCCAGGGGGTACTGGGGCCAACGTCCTGACTTTC.

The chain carries TRBV28 and TRBJ1-4; D may be TRBD1 (6 bases). Between the trimmed V and J ends, which lost 8 bases and 8 bases, there was a span of 12 bases. The CDR3 spans 12 residues. Germline values: CDR1 MDHEN, CDR2 SYDVKM. The CDR3 nucleotides read TGTGCCAGCGGCAGGGGCGGCGAAAAACTGTTTTTT. Translating it yields CASGRGGEKLFF.

This chain connects TRBV6-6 to TRBJ1-1, with D unresolved. CDR1 and CDR2 (germline): MNHNY, SVGAGI (reference sequence). The CDR3 has 12 residues. The V end was cut by 6 bases, the J end by 0 bases, with 5 bases between. The chain's CDR3 is CASSRLNTEAFF. CDR3 nucleotides: TGTGCCAGCAGCCGTTTGAACACTGAAGCTTTCTTT.